Presented here are 18 T cell receptor beta chains from one specimen sequenced in a study of T-cell memory formation after mild COVID-19. TCRdb itself ran the 5' RACE reads through MiXCR, one entry per CDR3 protein. This table holds 210,000 or so distinct CDR3 sequences, around 30% found once. Material: PBMCs or a T cell subset sorted from them (not recorded which). The receptors come from an adult woman who had mild COVID-19 (a few samples of this study predate the infection). Cell type and time point are not known.

This clonotype has just a few counts. V usage is TRBV7-6 and J usage is TRBJ2-5; maybe TRBD2 (5 bases). V lost 5 bases to trimming and J lost 9 bases, with 13 bases between them. The CDR3 spans 12 residues. The germline gives CDR1 SGHVS, CDR2 FNYEAQ. This CDR3 reads CASSHPSGSQYF. In DNA form, the CDR3 reads TGTGCCAGCAGCCACCCATCGGGGTCCCAGTACTTC.

The chain employs TRBV20-1 and TRBJ1-4; D not resolved. CDR1 and CDR2 (germline): DFQATT, SNEGSKA (reference sequence). CDR3 size: 16 residues. Between the trimmed V and J ends, which lost 2 bases and 7 bases, there was a span of 20 bases. The DNA for the CDR3 is TGCAGTGCTAGATCGATTCGTGTGGTAGTAGGTGAAAAACTGTTTTTT. This codes for CSARSIRVVVGEKLFF.

The V gene is TRBV6-2 or TRBV6-3, the J gene TRBJ2-7; D is unresolved. The germline gives CDR1 MNHEY, CDR2 SVGEGT. The CDR3 runs to 10 residues. V gave up 8 bases and J gave up 10 bases, with 12 bases separating them. The CDR3 is CASGIGTQYF. DNA for the CDR3: TGTGCCAGCGGGATAGGTACTCAGTACTTC.

The chain recombines TRBV19 with TRBJ2-3; TRBD1 is a possible D gene (6 bases). V lost 6 bases and J lost 0, with 10 bases in between. In germline, CDR1 is LNHDA, CDR2 SQIVND (reference sequence). CDR3 size: 14 residues. This CDR3 reads CASRKGVSTDTQYF. CDR3 coding DNA: TGTGCCAGTAGAAAGGGGGTCAGCACAGATACGCAGTATTTT.

The V and J genes are TRBV4-2 and TRBJ1-4, with a possible D match to TRBD1 (6 bases). The V and J ends lost 4 bases and 0 bases respectively, with 12 bases between them. The germline CDR1 and CDR2 sequences are LGHNA and YNFKEQ. This CDR3 is 16 amino acids long. In nucleotides, the CDR3 is TGTGCCAGCAGCCCCGAGGACAGTCCAACTAATGAAAAACTGTTTTTT. It yields the protein CASSPEDSPTNEKLFF.

The chain couples TRBV9 to TRBJ2-1; no reliable D call. Germline lookup yields CDR1 SGDLS and CDR2 YYNGEE. The V end was cut by 0 bases, the J end by 4 bases, with 5 bases between. The CDR3 extends over 13 amino acids. The CDR3 DNA sequence: TGTGCCAGCAGCGTAGAAGTATACAATGAGCAGTTCTTC. It encodes CASSVEVYNEQFF.

This chain joins TRBV5-1 and TRBJ2-7; a weak D match, TRBD1 (6 bases). V lost 4 bases and J lost 5, with 19 bases in between. The CDR3 totals 15 residues. The germline V gene encodes CDR1 SGHRS and CDR2 YFSETQ. The CDR3 region has the DNA TGCGCCAGCAGCAAGACAGGCCCTTTAGGGAACGAGCAGTACTTC. Translating gives CASSKTGPLGNEQYF.

This chain connects TRBV7-8 to TRBJ2-7; TRBD1 agrees at 9 bases. Germline V gene data show CDR1 as SGHVS and CDR2 as FQNEAQ. With 1 base clipped from V and 3 bases from J, the junction kept 7 bases outside the gene matches. CDR3 size: 16 residues. Written as DNA, the CDR3 is TGTGCCAGCAGCTTAGGAGCGGGACAGGGCTACTACGAGCAGTACTTC. Translated: CASSLGAGQGYYEQYF.

In this sample, this clonotype turned up a few times. V gene TRBV7-9 combines with J gene TRBJ1-2; weak D call: TRBD1 (6 bases). The germline V gene encodes CDR1 SEHNR and CDR2 FQNEAQ (reference sequence). V lost 10 bases and J lost 3, with 15 bases in between. The CDR3 is made up of 13 amino acids. The CDR3 coding sequence is TGTGCCACGAGAGGCAGGGGAGACTATGGCTACACCTTC. Protein: CATRGRGDYGYTF.

The chain uses TRBV7-2 and TRBJ2-7, with 9 bases aligning to TRBD2. CDR3 length: 15 residues. Germline CDR1 is SGHTA and CDR2 is FQGNSA. V was clipped by 3 bases and J by 7 bases; unmatched bases: 10. CDR3 sequence reads: CASSFPSGISGEQYF. Written as DNA, the CDR3 is TGTGCCAGCAGCTTCCCTAGCGGGATCTCTGGGGAGCAGTACTTC.

V and J are TRBV12-3 or TRBV12-4 and TRBJ2-7, with 10 bases lining up with TRBD2. The CDR3 covers 14 residues. V lost 6 bases to trimming and J lost 0 bases; unmatched junction nucleotides: 2. The CDR3 reads CASRLAGSSYEQYF. CDR3 nucleotide sequence: TGTGCCAGCAGACTAGCGGGGAGCTCCTACGAGCAGTACTTC.

This clonotype was picked up a small number of times. This chain links TRBV24-1 with TRBJ2-1, with 8 bases lining up with TRBD2. J was trimmed by 7 bases and V by 4 bases; bases with no gene match: 11. Germline V CDR1 and CDR2: KGHDR, SFDVKD. The CDR3 contains 16 residues. CDR3 amino acids: CATSDESAGGRNEQFF. CDR3 nucleotides: TGTGCCACCAGTGACGAGTCGGCGGGAGGAAGGAATGAGCAGTTCTTC.

The sample holds a few counts of this clonotype. This chain joins TRBV29-1 and TRBJ1-4, with a weak D call TRBD1 (5 bases). The CDR3 sequence is 14 residues long. The germline V and J ends were trimmed by 0 bases and 6 bases, with 11 bases remaining between them. Germline V gives CDR1 SQVTM, CDR2 ANQGSEA. The CDR3 loop reads CSVEEGVGDEKLFF. CDR3 bases: TGCAGCGTTGAAGAAGGGGTCGGGGATGAAAAACTGTTTTTT. Full variable domain (missing parts from reference TRBV29-1 and TRBJ1-4): SAVISQKPSRDICQRGTSLTIQCQVDSQVTMMFWYRQQPGQSLTLIATANQGSEATYESGFVIDKFPISRPNLTFSTLTVSNMSPEDSSIYLCSVEEGVGDEKLFFGSGTQLSVL.

This clonotype was detected only a few times. CDR3 amino acids: CSVEEQGWEQYF. The CDR3 region has the DNA TGCAGCGTTGAAGAACAGGGGTGGGAGCAGTACTTC. The chain uses TRBV29-1 and TRBJ2-7; 7 nucleotides align to TRBD1. The CDR3 is 12 amino acids. The germline CDR1 and CDR2 sequences are SQVTM and ANQGSEA. The trim removed 0 bases at V and 7 bases at J, leaving 3 bases unmatched.

The chain recombines TRBV29-1 with TRBJ1-1; D may be TRBD1 (6 bases). Germline-derived CDR1 and CDR2 are SQVTM and ANQGSEA. The V and J ends lost 1 base and 5 bases respectively, with 14 bases between them. The CDR3 is 14 amino acids. The CDR3: CSVEVRGARTEAFF. CDR3 bases: TGCAGCGTTGAAGTACGGGGGGCGAGGACTGAAGCTTTCTTT.

V and J are TRBV10-3 and TRBJ1-1; 10 nucleotides align to TRBD1. In germline, CDR1 is ENHRY, CDR2 SYGVKD. J gave up 11 bases and V 5 bases, and 8 bases lay outside the gene matches. The CDR3 extends over 13 amino acids. CDR3 DNA sequence: TGTGCCATCAGTTCAAGACAGGGGGCTGTGGCTTTCTTT. It specifies CAISSRQGAVAFF.

A note on this clonotype: At one end, the junction sequence differs from germline, possibly due to a read error. The CDR3 loop is CASSLVGSNQPQNF. DNA of the CDR3: TGTGCCAGCAGTTTAGTAGGATCCAATCAGCCCCAGAATTTT. The rearrangement joins TRBV12-3 or TRBV12-4 to TRBJ1-5; D is uncertain. The CDR3 spans 14 residues.

This clonotype was observed a handful of times. CDR3: CASSLRWDTQYF. In nucleotides, the CDR3 is TGTGCCAGCAGCTTACGTTGGGATACGCAGTATTTT. The chain couples TRBV7-2 to TRBJ2-3; D ambiguous. The CDR3 totals 12 residues. V was pared by 2 bases and J by 6 bases, with 6 bases between. Germline assignment: CDR1 SGHTA and CDR2 FQGNSA.